The next 28 T cell receptor beta chains were all read from a single sample in a study of cytomegalovirus exposure and HLA in healthy donors. The PCR employed 60 Vbeta primers together with 13 Jbeta primers. Sequencing was performed with immunoSEQ multiplex PCR; in TCRdb, only in-frame clones are kept and a portion is missing. The repertoire has 45,000 to 65,000 clones, approximately 75% of them found once; the top ten carry approximately 3.4%. The sample consisted of PBMCs. These receptors were taken from a middle-aged woman in good health and CMV-seropositive.

In this sample, this clone turned up a few times. The chain joins TRBV6-4 to TRBJ1-1; unclear D gene. The CDR3 runs 15 residues. Germline V gene sequence: CDR1 MRHNA, CDR2 SNTAGT. V was clipped by 5 bases and J by 1 base, with 14 bases between them. CDR3 nucleotide sequence: TGTGCCAGCAGTAAATCGGGAAACGGGAACACTGAAGCTTTCTTT. It encodes CASSKSGNGNTEAFF.

This chain uses TRBV5-1 with TRBJ2-3, with a tentative D call TRBD1 (6 bases). Germline V gene sequence: CDR1 SGHRS, CDR2 YFSETQ. V was trimmed by 7 bases and J by 1 base, leaving 19 bases between them. The CDR3 covers 16 residues. The CDR3 DNA reads TGCGCCAGCTCCACTGGAACCGGGACACGCACAGATACGCAGTATTTT. Translation gives CASSTGTGTRTDTQYF.

V and J are TRBV9 and TRBJ2-3, with D uncertain. Germline assignment: CDR1 SGDLS and CDR2 YYNGEE. Trimming pared 2 bases from V and 0 bases from J, leaving 4 bases between. The CDR3 loop spans 13 amino acids. CDR3 DNA: TGTGCCAGCAGCGTCCCTAGCACAGATACGCAGTATTTT. Translating gives CASSVPSTDTQYF. Drawing the rest from reference TRBV9 and TRBJ2-3, the complete variable domain is DSGVTQTPKHLITATGQRVTLRCSPRSGDLSVYWYQQSLDQGLQFLIQYYNGEERAKGNILERFSAQQFPDLHSELNLSSLELGDSALYFCASSVPSTDTQYFGPGTRLTVL.

V and J are TRBV19 and TRBJ2-1; possible D gene TRBD2, 5 bases. Trimming removed 6 bases at V and 4 bases at J, with 10 bases between. Looked up from germline, CDR1 is LNHDA and CDR2 is SQIVND (reference sequence). The CDR3 is made up of 13 amino acids. The CDR3 nucleotides are TGTGCCAGTAGCCCCGTAGCGTACAATGAGCAGTTCTTC. As protein: CASSPVAYNEQFF.

The chain joins TRBV15 to TRBJ1-1; D unclear. The germline V and J ends were trimmed by 2 bases and 1 base, with 8 bases remaining between them. Germline lookup yields CDR1 LNHNV and CDR2 YYDKDF (reference sequence). CDR3 length: 14 amino acids. This CDR3 is CATSRNAENTEAFF. The CDR3 DNA sequence: TGTGCCACCAGCAGAAACGCAGAGAACACTGAAGCTTTCTTT.

This clone was counted once. This chain joins TRBV9 and TRBJ1-2; D gene uncertain. The CDR3 spans 13 residues. Germline V gene lookup returns CDR1 SGDLS and CDR2 YYNGEE. Deletions cut 0 bases from V and 4 bases from J, with 7 bases between. The CDR3 loop is CASSVAQTYGYTF. The CDR3 nucleotides read TGTGCCAGCAGCGTAGCACAGACCTATGGCTACACCTTC. Complete variable domain (other parts from reference TRBV9 and TRBJ1-2): DSGVTQTPKHLITATGQRVTLRCSPRSGDLSVYWYQQSLDQGLQFLIQYYNGEERAKGNILERFSAQQFPDLHSELNLSSLELGDSALYFCASSVAQTYGYTFGSGTRLTVV.

The rearrangement links TRBV5-6 to TRBJ2-7, with 9 bases matching TRBD2. The germline gives CDR1 SGHDT, CDR2 YYEEEE. This CDR3 comprises 15 residues. The V and J ends lost 2 bases and 0 bases, in that order; junction bases with no gene match: 3. CDR3 coding DNA: TGTGCCAGCAGCTTTCTAGCGGGGATCTCCTACGAGCAGTACTTC. This translates into CASSFLAGISYEQYF. Based on the CDR3 plus reference TRBV5-6 and TRBJ2-7, the full variable domain is DAGVTQSPTHLIKTRGQQVTLRCSPKSGHDTVSWYQQALGQGPQFIFQYYEEEERQRGNFPDRFSGHQFPNYSSELNVNALLLGDSALYLCASSFLAGISYEQYFGPGTRLTVT.

The J gene is TRBJ2-3, the V gene TRBV5-4, with D maybe TRBD1 (6 bases). The length of the CDR3 is 15 residues. Deletions cut 0 bases from V and 0 bases from J, with 8 bases between. CDR1 and CDR2 from the germline V gene are SGHNT and YYREEE (reference sequence). This CDR3 is CASSLGDTSTDTQYF. CDR3 coding DNA: TGTGCCAGCAGCTTGGGGGACACGAGCACAGATACGCAGTATTTT. The full variable domain, rest sourced from reference TRBV5-4 and TRBJ2-3, is ETGVTQSPTHLIKTRGQQVTLRCSSQSGHNTVSWYQQALGQGPQFIFQYYREEENGRGNFPPRFSGLQFPNYSSELNVNALELDDSALYLCASSLGDTSTDTQYFGPGTRLTVL.

The genes are TRBV5-1 and TRBJ2-1, with D unresolved. The CDR3 is 14 amino acids. V shed 0 bases and J shed 1 base, with 5 bases lying between them. Germline-derived CDR1 and CDR2 are SGHRS and YFSETQ. CDR3 coding DNA: TGCGCCAGCAGCTTGGCACAGTCCTACAATGAGCAGTTCTTC. Translation: CASSLAQSYNEQFF.

In DNA form, the CDR3 reads TGTGCCAGCAGCTTGGAACAGGGAGCCTATGGCTACACCTTC. Its translation: CASSLEQGAYGYTF. The chain combines TRBV5-6 with TRBJ1-2; D perhaps matches TRBD1 (6 bases). This CDR3 is built from 14 residues. Per the germline V gene, CDR1 is SGHDT and CDR2 is YYEEEE. V lost 0 bases, J lost 4 bases, and 10 bases lay in between.

The chain combines TRBV11-2 with TRBJ2-7; 8 bases are a match to TRBD2. Trimming cost V 2 bases and J 7 bases; bases outside gene matches: 7. From germline, CDR1 is SGHAT and CDR2 FQNNGV. There are 14 residues in the CDR3. The CDR3 here is CASSLMRGATEQYF. CDR3 in DNA: TGTGCCAGCAGCTTAATGCGGGGGGCCACTGAGCAGTACTTC. The full variable domain, its missing parts supplied by reference TRBV11-2 and TRBJ2-7, is EAGVAQSPRYKIIEKRQSVAFWCNPISGHATLYWYQQILGQGPKLLIQFQNNGVVDDSQLPKDRFSAERLKGVDSTLKIQPAKLEDSAVYLCASSLMRGATEQYFGPGTRLTVT.

This clone showed up just a few times. This chain connects TRBV29-1 to TRBJ1-1; 12 nucleotides match TRBD1. J was trimmed by 5 bases and V by 7 bases; bases with no gene match: 5. This CDR3 has 13 residues. Per the germline V gene, CDR1 is SQVTM and CDR2 is ANQGSEA. The CDR3 bases are TGCAGCGCTGGGGACAGGGGGCAAACTGAAGCTTTCTTT. As protein: CSAGDRGQTEAFF.

The J gene is TRBJ2-7, the V gene TRBV7-2; tentative D call: TRBD1 (5 bases). Deletions cut 0 bases from V and 3 bases from J, with 6 bases between. The germline V gene has CDR1 SGHTA and CDR2 FQGNSA. This CDR3 comprises 13 residues. The DNA of the CDR3 is TGTGCCAGCAGCTTAGCTGACAGCTACGAGCAGTACTTC. Translated: CASSLADSYEQYF.

This clone was counted only a few times. The chain combines TRBV7-2 with TRBJ2-7; TRBD1 matches 8 bases. The germline CDR1 and CDR2 sequences are SGHTA and FQGNSA. The CDR3 totals 16 residues. J gave up 4 bases and V 5 bases, and 13 bases lay outside the gene matches. The CDR3: CASSPSRGRTGYEQYF. Written as DNA, the CDR3 is TGTGCCAGCAGCCCCTCCCGGGGCCGGACAGGGTACGAGCAGTACTTC.

The rearrangement joins TRBV2 to TRBJ2-7, with 7 bases fitting TRBD2. V shed 6 bases and J 6 bases; nucleotides not matched to a gene: 5. This CDR3 contains 12 residues. Looked up from germline, CDR1 is SNHLY and CDR2 is FYNNEI. CDR3 nucleotides: TGTGCCAGCAGCTTCTCGGGGGGCGAGCAGTACTTC. Amino acid sequence: CASSFSGGEQYF.

The rearrangement joins TRBV7-6 to TRBJ2-1, with D perhaps TRBD1 (6 bases). V was shortened by 5 bases and J by 7 bases, with 15 bases between the two germline ends. The CDR3 spans 14 residues. Germline V gene data show CDR1 as SGHVS and CDR2 as FNYEAQ. The chain's CDR3 is CASSIRGGPNEQFF. The CDR3 DNA is TGTGCCAGCAGCATTCGAGGGGGTCCAAATGAGCAGTTCTTC.

J is TRBJ1-5 and V is TRBV18; 8 nucleotides line up with TRBD1. Unmatched junction bases numbered 2, after V lost 3 bases and J lost 1 base. Germline V lookup: CDR1 KGHSH, CDR2 LQKENI. This CDR3 is 15 amino acids long. CDR3 in amino acids: CASSPGTGSNQPQHF. CDR3 bases: TGTGCCAGCTCACCTGGGACAGGCAGCAATCAGCCCCAGCATTTT.

The genes are TRBV10-2 and TRBJ2-5; 8 bases are a match to TRBD1. Near its end, the DNA agrees better with TRBJ2-7, so the J call may be wrong. There are 14 residues in the CDR3. Germline CDR1 reads WSHSY; CDR2 reads SAAADI. CDR3 sequence (DNA): TGCGCCGGGAACGGACAGGGAAGAGGCTACGAGCAGTACTTC. It codes for CAGNGQGRGYEQYF.

Worth noting for this clone: A read error may produce the germline difference seen at one junction end. The chain recombines TRBV18 with TRBJ1-4; D is perhaps TRBD1 (5 bases). Germline V gives CDR1 KGHSH, CDR2 LQKENI. The CDR3 spans 17 residues. CDR3 coding DNA: TGTGCCAGCTCCCCACTGAAGGGGCTGGGAACTAATGAAAAACTGTTTTTT. Translation: CASSPLKGLGTNEKLFF.

V and J are TRBV27 and TRBJ2-4; 7 bases are shared with TRBD1. V lost 2 bases, J lost 2 bases, and 6 bases stayed unmatched. Germline V gives CDR1 MNHEY, CDR2 SMNVEV (reference sequence). The CDR3 contains 16 residues. The CDR3 region has the DNA TGTGCCAGCAGTTTAGGGCAGGGGGTGACCAAAAACATTCAGTACTTC. It translates to CASSLGQGVTKNIQYF.

The chain is built from TRBV30 and TRBJ1-1; D is undetermined. V lost 1 base, J lost 5 bases, and 11 bases lay in between. The CDR3 is made up of 13 amino acids. The germline V gene has CDR1 GTSNPN and CDR2 SVGIG (reference sequence). The DNA for the CDR3 is TGTGCCTGGAGTGCCCCAGCGCGGACTGAAGCTTTCTTT. This codes for CAWSAPARTEAFF.

This chain connects TRBV6-5 to TRBJ2-3; maybe TRBD1 (6 bases). The V end was cut by 4 bases, the J end by 6 bases, with 14 bases between. Germline V gene data show CDR1 as MNHEY and CDR2 as SVGAGI. The CDR3 consists of 14 residues. CDR3 amino acids: CASSSVRGTDTQYF. CDR3 DNA: TGTGCCAGCAGTTCGGTCAGGGGAACGGATACGCAGTATTTT.

V and J are TRBV6-1 and TRBJ1-5; 8 bases fit TRBD1. Germline V gene sequence: CDR1 MNHNS, CDR2 SASEGT. CDR3 size: 15 residues. Trimming cost V 5 bases and J 6 bases; bases outside gene matches: 9. This CDR3 is CASSLDRGKPQPQHF. CDR3 nucleotide sequence: TGTGCCAGCAGTTTAGACAGGGGCAAGCCTCAGCCCCAGCATTTT.

This sequence joins TRBV7-2 and TRBJ1-2, with 8 bases identical to TRBD1. V shed 4 bases and J 7 bases; nucleotides not matched to a gene: 8. Per germline, CDR1 SGHTA and CDR2 FQGNSA. The CDR3 loop spans 14 amino acids. CDR3: CASSSHPTGGGYTF. The CDR3 DNA sequence: TGTGCCAGCAGCTCCCACCCAACAGGGGGTGGCTACACCTTC. The full variable domain, with the rest looked up from reference TRBV7-2 and TRBJ1-2, is GAGVSQSPSNKVTEKGKDVELRCDPISGHTALYWYRQSLGQGLEFLIYFQGNSAPDKSGLPSDRFSAERTGGSVSTLTIQRTQQEDSAVYLCASSSHPTGGGYTFGSGTRLTVV.

A few counts support this clone. This chain links TRBV30 with TRBJ2-1; D might be TRBD2 (6 bases). CDR3 size: 11 residues. Germline CDR1 is GTSNPN and CDR2 is SVGIG (reference sequence). In nucleotides, the CDR3 is TGTGTGTGGGGGGAGAACAATGAGCAGTTCTTC. Its protein is CVWGENNEQFF.

This chain links TRBV5-1 with TRBJ2-3; 9 bases agree with TRBD1. CDR3 length: 16 amino acids. CDR1 is SGHRS, CDR2 YFSETQ, per germline. The junction had 7 bases not matched to a gene; V was cut back by 4 bases and J by 1 base. The CDR3 region has the DNA TGCGCCAGCAGCGTACAGGGGGCGCGGGGCACAGATACGCAGTATTTT. Translation: CASSVQGARGTDTQYF.

The rearrangement links TRBV13 to TRBJ2-1; D uncertain. This CDR3 region has 15 residues. Germline V gene lookup returns CDR1 PRHDT and CDR2 FYEKMQ (reference sequence). Trimming removed 5 bases from V and 8 bases from J, with 19 bases in between. The CDR3 sequence: CASSPNRVSPHEQFF. DNA for the CDR3: TGTGCCAGCAGCCCTAACCGGGTCTCCCCCCATGAGCAGTTCTTC.

This clone was seen a few times. The chain employs TRBV2 and TRBJ1-1, with 8 nucleotides matching TRBD1. The germline CDR1 and CDR2 sequences are SNHLY and FYNNEI. Trimming cost V 5 bases and J 11 bases; bases outside gene matches: 7. The CDR3 has 12 residues. The CDR3 here is CASSLGQGKAFF. The CDR3 DNA reads as TGTGCCAGCAGTTTAGGACAGGGCAAGGCTTTCTTT.